The 26 T cell receptor beta chains listed next were all sequenced from one sample in a study of blood T cell repertoires in COVID-19. Sequenced by immunoSEQ multiplex PCR; TCRdb stores in-frame clones only, minus some. The profile shows around 150,000 clones, about 86% of them singletons. The sample was peripheral blood. The receptors stem from a man aged 70 or older with acute or convalescent COVID-19.

In nucleotides, the CDR3 is TGTGCCAGCAGTTACAGGACAGTTACTCAGGATGAGCAGTTCTTC. Protein product: CASSYRTVTQDEQFF. The chain is built from TRBV6-2 or TRBV6-3 and TRBJ2-1, with D perhaps matching TRBD1 (6 bases). Trimming took 2 bases from V and 8 from J, leaving 16 bases between them. Germline CDR1 is MNHEY and CDR2 is SVGEGT. This CDR3 contains 15 residues.

This chain links TRBV7-3 with TRBJ2-5; 11 positions agree with TRBD1. J lost 3 bases, V lost 5 bases, and 5 bases had no gene match. CDR1 is SGHTA and CDR2 is FQGTGA in the germline V gene. The CDR3 sequence is 15 residues long. CDR3 residues: CASSRTGGEKETQYF. In nucleotides, the CDR3 is TGTGCCAGCAGCCGGACAGGGGGCGAGAAAGAGACCCAGTACTTC.

V is TRBV28 and J is TRBJ2-1; 10 bases line up with TRBD2. Trimming removed 4 bases from V and 2 bases from J; junction bases left unmatched: 5. The germline V gene has CDR1 MDHEN and CDR2 SYDVKM. The CDR3 has 16 residues. CDR3 region: CASSSLAGPAYNEQFF. The DNA for the CDR3 is TGTGCCAGCAGTTCACTAGCGGGACCTGCCTACAATGAGCAGTTCTTC.

This clone is a singleton in its sample. The V and J genes are TRBV6-6 and TRBJ2-6; weak D call: TRBD2 (7 bases). This CDR3 comprises 20 residues. CDR1 and CDR2 from the germline V gene are MNHNY and SVGAGI (reference sequence). The germline V and J ends were trimmed by 6 bases and 0 bases, with 24 bases remaining between them. DNA of the CDR3: TGTGCCAGCAGACGACAACTGGGGGGGGCCGTAAGCTCTGGGGCCAACGTCCTGACTTTC. Protein sequence: CASRRQLGGAVSSGANVLTF.

The chain uses TRBV6-4 and TRBJ2-7; TRBD2 aligns across 7 bases. V dropped 4 bases and J dropped 4; count of bases not matched to a gene: 7. Per the germline V gene, CDR1 is MRHNA and CDR2 is SNTAGT. The CDR3 loop spans 14 amino acids. The CDR3 spells CASSVTGGGYEQYF. The DNA for the CDR3 is TGTGCCAGCAGTGTTACGGGAGGAGGGTACGAGCAGTACTTC.

This clone was observed a handful of times. This sequence joins TRBV6-4 and TRBJ2-3; 9 bases map to TRBD2. The V and J ends lost 4 bases and 2 bases, in that order; junction bases with no gene match: 4. The CDR3 covers 15 residues. Germline V lookup: CDR1 MRHNA, CDR2 SNTAGT. CDR3 region: CASSGLGLATDTQYF. CDR3 coding DNA: TGTGCCAGCAGTGGATTGGGACTAGCCACAGATACGCAGTATTTT.

V usage is TRBV7-3 and J usage is TRBJ2-2; 11 bases align to TRBD2. Germline values: CDR1 SGHTA, CDR2 FQGTGA. J was trimmed by 5 bases and V by 4 bases; bases with no gene match: 3. The CDR3 is 15 amino acids. The CDR3 DNA follows: TGTGCCAGCAGCTCTAGCGGGAGGAGGACCGGGGAGCTGTTTTTT. Its protein product is CASSSSGRRTGELFF.

The chain joins TRBV20-1 to TRBJ2-7; 9 bases fit TRBD2. The CDR3 has 14 amino acids. Germline values: CDR1 DFQATT, CDR2 SNEGSKA (reference sequence). V lost 3 bases to trimming and J lost 5 bases; unmatched junction nucleotides: 8. The CDR3 region has the DNA TGCAGTGCTAGTTCCCTGCGGGAGGGCAACGAGCAGTACTTC. Its translation: CSASSLREGNEQYF.

In this sample, this clone turned up a few times. CDR3 region: CAWNLDLGLYEQYF. CDR3 nucleotide sequence: TGTGCCTGGAATCTTGACCTTGGGCTTTACGAGCAGTACTTC. The V and J genes are TRBV30 and TRBJ2-7; D ambiguous. The CDR3 runs 14 residues. Germline V gene lookup returns CDR1 GTSNPN and CDR2 SVGIG (reference sequence). V gave up 4 bases and J gave up 4 bases, with 17 bases separating them.

CDR3 amino acids: CASSLGGGTGNTQQYF. The CDR3 DNA follows: TGTGCCAGCAGCTTAGGGGGGGGGACAGGGAATACCCAGCAGTACTTC. V usage is TRBV7-2 and J usage is TRBJ2-7; 9 bases are a match to TRBD1. The CDR3 is 16 amino acids. Germline V gene data show CDR1 as SGHTA and CDR2 as FQGNSA. V was clipped by 1 base and J by 8 bases; unmatched bases: 12.

The chain joins TRBV9 to TRBJ2-2; TRBD1 aligns across 8 bases. The V gene end was trimmed by 4 bases and the J gene end by 5 bases; junction bases not matched to a gene: 7. CDR1 is SGDLS, CDR2 YYNGEE, per germline. The CDR3 contains 15 residues. CDR3 DNA sequence: TGTGCCAGCAGCTTCGACAGGGGCCTAACCGGGGAGCTGTTTTTT. Its protein product is CASSFDRGLTGELFF.

The V call is TRBV28, the J call TRBJ1-5; tentative D call: TRBD1 (6 bases). This CDR3 spans 14 amino acids. Germline V CDR1 and CDR2: MDHEN, SYDVKM. The V end was cut by 5 bases, the J end by 4 bases, with 12 bases between. DNA for the CDR3: TGTGCCAGCAGTCCCCTTAGGGGGAATCAGCCCCAGCATTTT. Translated: CASSPLRGNQPQHF.

This clone came up once. J is TRBJ2-5 and V is TRBV4-2; 15 nucleotides agree with TRBD2. There are 21 residues in the CDR3. Per the germline V gene, CDR1 is LGHNA and CDR2 is YNFKEQ. V lost 1 base to trimming and J lost 2 bases; unmatched junction nucleotides: 14. The CDR3 spells CASSQGAPGLAGGRPQETQYF. CDR3 bases: TGTGCCAGCAGCCAAGGGGCCCCGGGACTAGCGGGAGGACGTCCGCAAGAGACCCAGTACTTC.

The genes are TRBV28 and TRBJ1-3; 8 nucleotides match TRBD1. This CDR3 is 15 amino acids long. Germline values: CDR1 MDHEN, CDR2 SYDVKM. V shed 6 bases and J 3 bases; nucleotides not matched to a gene: 7. The CDR3 DNA is TGTGCCAGCAGACCAGGGGGCTCCCTTGGAAACACCATATATTTT. This sequence encodes CASRPGGSLGNTIYF.

The gene calls are TRBV11-2 and TRBJ1-6; 7 positions match TRBD1. This CDR3 comprises 13 residues. After removal of 6 bases from V and 10 bases from J, the junction contained 6 bases not matched to a gene. Germline V gene sequence: CDR1 SGHAT, CDR2 FQNNGV. CDR3 loop: CASRRGQNSPLHF. Here the CDR3 DNA reads TGTGCCAGCAGGCGGGGACAGAACTCACCCCTCCACTTT.

This chain links TRBV19 with TRBJ2-2; 7 bases map to TRBD1. This CDR3 has 16 amino acids. The trim removed 6 bases at V and 1 base at J, leaving 8 bases unmatched. The germline V gene encodes CDR1 LNHDA and CDR2 SQIVND (reference sequence). The CDR3 loop reads CASSSNRGRNTGELFF. The CDR3 coding sequence is TGTGCCAGTAGCTCTAACAGGGGTCGGAACACCGGGGAGCTGTTTTTT.

This clone was observed a single time. This chain uses TRBV4-1 with TRBJ2-2; 7 bases agree with TRBD2. The V gene's germline CDR1 is MGHRA and CDR2 YSYEKL. The trim removed 4 bases at V and 12 bases at J, leaving 17 bases unmatched. The CDR3 spans 16 residues. The DNA of the CDR3 is TGCGCCAGCAGCCCAAACAGCGGGAAGAACACCGGAAAGCTGTTTTTT. It translates to CASSPNSGKNTGKLFF.

The chain uses TRBV6-4 and TRBJ2-1; 10 nucleotides align to TRBD2. This CDR3 is 15 amino acids long. Trimming cost V 4 bases and J 7 bases; bases outside gene matches: 7. Germline-derived CDR1 and CDR2 are MRHNA and SNTAGT. The CDR3 region is CASSGSGREVNEQFF. As DNA, the CDR3 is TGTGCCAGCAGTGGGAGCGGGAGGGAGGTAAATGAGCAGTTCTTC.

This rearrangement joins TRBV5-6 to TRBJ2-7; no clear D gene. CDR1 is SGHDT, CDR2 YYEEEE, per germline. The CDR3 loop spans 13 amino acids. Trimming pared 0 bases from V and 3 bases from J, leaving 7 bases between. The CDR3 bases are TGTGCCAGCAGCTTGGGCGGCCGCTACGAGCAGTACTTC. It translates to CASSLGGRYEQYF.

This clone was recorded a few times. The chain uses TRBV7-2 and TRBJ2-7; 9 bases line up with TRBD2. V shed 2 bases, J shed 3 bases, and the junction held 17 bases outside the gene matches. The CDR3 totals 19 residues. CDR1 is SGHTA and CDR2 is FQGNSA in the germline V gene. The CDR3 DNA reads TGTGCCAGCAGCTTACTCCATCCTCGGCTAGCGGGAAGGGGCTACGAGCAGTACTTC. Translating gives CASSLLHPRLAGRGYEQYF. Using reference TRBV7-2 and TRBJ2-7 for the parts outside the CDR3, the full variable domain is GAGVSQSPSNKVTEKGKDVELRCDPISGHTALYWYRQSLGQGLEFLIYFQGNSAPDKSGLPSDRFSAERTGGSVSTLTIQRTQQEDSAVYLCASSLLHPRLAGRGYEQYFGPGTRLTVT.

This chain uses TRBV7-2 with TRBJ1-2; 7 nucleotides match TRBD1. CDR1 is SGHTA and CDR2 is FQGNSA in the germline V gene. This CDR3 comprises 14 residues. V lost 1 base, J lost 4 bases, and 3 bases stayed unmatched. The DNA of the CDR3 is TGTGCCAGCAGCTTAGGACAGGGAGGCTATGGCTACACCTTC. This encodes CASSLGQGGYGYTF. The full variable domain, completed using reference TRBV7-2 and TRBJ1-2, is GAGVSQSPSNKVTEKGKDVELRCDPISGHTALYWYRQSLGQGLEFLIYFQGNSAPDKSGLPSDRFSAERTGGSVSTLTIQRTQQEDSAVYLCASSLGQGGYGYTFGSGTRLTVV.

The V call is TRBV20-1, the J call TRBJ2-7; no clear D gene. This CDR3 has 10 amino acids. V dropped 5 bases and J dropped 9 bases, with 11 bases sitting between them. Per germline, CDR1 DFQATT and CDR2 SNEGSKA (reference sequence). CDR3 DNA: TGCAGTGCTGCGCGGCTCGGGCAGTACTTC. Translation gives CSAARLGQYF.

J is TRBJ1-1 and V is TRBV9; the D gene is possibly TRBD1 (6 bases). Germline CDR1 reads SGDLS; CDR2 reads YYNGEE. The ends were cut back, 3 bases at V and 5 bases at J, with 14 bases in the middle. The CDR3 spans 14 residues. In DNA form, the CDR3 reads TGTGCCAGCAGCGGAGGGGGACGAACGACTGAAGCTTTCTTT. This encodes CASSGGGRTTEAFF. The whole variable domain, remainder taken from reference TRBV9 and TRBJ1-1, is DSGVTQTPKHLITATGQRVTLRCSPRSGDLSVYWYQQSLDQGLQFLIQYYNGEERAKGNILERFSAQQFPDLHSELNLSSLELGDSALYFCASSGGGRTTEAFFGQGTRLTVV.

The V call is TRBV9, the J call TRBJ1-1; D gene unclear. Germline CDR1 is SGDLS and CDR2 is YYNGEE. The CDR3 is 13 amino acids. V lost 4 bases and J lost 1, with 8 bases in between. The CDR3 loop reads CASSLGRNTEAFF. The CDR3 DNA reads TGTGCCAGCAGCTTGGGCAGGAACACTGAAGCTTTCTTT. Full variable domain (rest looked up from reference TRBV9 and TRBJ1-1): DSGVTQTPKHLITATGQRVTLRCSPRSGDLSVYWYQQSLDQGLQFLIQYYNGEERAKGNILERFSAQQFPDLHSELNLSSLELGDSALYFCASSLGRNTEAFFGQGTRLTVV.

This chain connects TRBV2 to TRBJ2-7; maybe TRBD1 (6 bases). This CDR3 region has 11 residues. Germline V gene lookup returns CDR1 SNHLY and CDR2 FYNNEI. V was cut by 7 bases and J by 7 bases, with 11 bases left in between. The CDR3 loop is CASTQGSEQYF. The CDR3 DNA is TGTGCCAGCACCCAGGGGAGTGAGCAGTACTTC.

This chain uses TRBV9 with TRBJ2-7; a possible D gene is TRBD2 (6 bases). The CDR3 is 16 amino acids. V shed 0 bases and J shed 2 bases, with 15 bases lying between them. From germline, CDR1 is SGDLS and CDR2 YYNGEE. The CDR3, as DNA: TGTGCCAGCAGCGTAGACGGGAGCCCTCGAGCCTACGAGCAGTACTTC. Translation: CASSVDGSPRAYEQYF.